The 24 T cell receptor beta chains presented below share a single source sample, sequenced in a study of blood T cell repertoires in COVID-19. Method: immunoSEQ multiplex PCR; TCRdb's copy keeps in-frame clones and lacks some. This table holds 240,000 or so clones, 70% to 75% found once. Sequencing input: peripheral blood. The receptor set was obtained from a woman of 80 years or more with acute or convalescent COVID-19.

This chain connects TRBV5-4 to TRBJ2-3; TRBD1 might be the D (6 bases). Germline CDR1 is SGHNT and CDR2 is YYREEE (reference sequence). V was pared by 4 bases and J by 10 bases, with 22 bases between. This CDR3 is 15 amino acids long. CDR3 DNA sequence: TGTGCCAGCAGCCCGGCAGGACAGACCCCCTATCCGCAGTATTTT. As protein: CASSPAGQTPYPQYF. Looking up the rest from reference TRBV5-4 and TRBJ2-3 gives the full variable domain: ETGVTQSPTHLIKTRGQQVTLRCSSQSGHNTVSWYQQALGQGPQFIFQYYREEENGRGNFPPRFSGLQFPNYSSELNVNALELDDSALYLCASSPAGQTPYPQYFGPGTRLTVL.

V usage is TRBV7-9 and J usage is TRBJ2-3, with a possible D match to TRBD2 (6 bases). V was trimmed by 5 bases and J by 6 bases, leaving 18 bases between them. CDR3 length equals 15 residues. The germline V gene encodes CDR1 SEHNR and CDR2 FQNEAQ (reference sequence). In DNA form, the CDR3 reads TGTGCCAGCAGCCCCTTTGGGGGACTTACGGATACGCAGTATTTT. Translating it yields CASSPFGGLTDTQYF. The complete variable domain, with remaining parts taken from reference TRBV7-9 and TRBJ2-3, reads DTGVSQNPRHKITKRGQNVTFRCDPISEHNRLYWYRQTLGQGPEFLTYFQNEAQLEKSRLLSDRFSAERPKGSFSTLEIQRTEQGDSAMYLCASSPFGGLTDTQYFGPGTRLTVL.

This clone was counted only a few times. The J gene is TRBJ2-1, the V gene TRBV7-2, with D perhaps TRBD1 (5 bases). The CDR3 loop spans 15 amino acids. V lost 5 bases, J lost 13 bases, and 24 bases lay in between. Germline V gene sequence: CDR1 SGHTA, CDR2 FQGNSA. The CDR3 DNA is TGTGCCAGCAGCCCCCCTTTCCGTCCCGGACAAGCCCAGTTCTTC. This translates into CASSPPFRPGQAQFF.

DNA of the CDR3: TGTGCCAGCAGTTATCCCGGACAGGGAGTCGACGAGCAGTACTTC. It translates to CASSYPGQGVDEQYF. This sequence joins TRBV6-6 and TRBJ2-7; the match to TRBD1 covers 8 bases. The length of the CDR3 is 15 residues. CDR1 and CDR2 from the germline V gene are MNHNY and SVGAGI (reference sequence). Losses at the gene ends were 3 bases for V and 5 bases for J; bases not matched to a gene: 9.

V and J are TRBV4-3 and TRBJ1-5, with D unclear. Trimming removed 1 base at V and 0 bases at J, with 7 bases between. The CDR3 consists of 15 residues. Per the germline V gene, CDR1 is LGHNA and CDR2 is YSLEER. The CDR3, as DNA: TGCGCCAGCAGCCAAGGGTACTATAGCAATCAGCCCCAGCATTTT. Translating gives CASSQGYYSNQPQHF.

V usage is TRBV12-3 or TRBV12-4 and J usage is TRBJ2-7; D gene unclear. Trimming shortened V by 2 bases and J by 4 bases, and 9 bases separated the two germline ends. The CDR3 consists of 13 residues. Written as DNA, the CDR3 is TGTGCCAGCAGTTTAAGTGACGGGTACGAGCAGTACTTC. Translating gives CASSLSDGYEQYF.

This clone was detected only once. The J gene is TRBJ1-4, the V gene TRBV27; TRBD1 might be the D (6 bases). V lost 2 bases to trimming and J lost 3 bases, with 19 bases between them. Germline lookup yields CDR1 MNHEY and CDR2 SMNVEV (reference sequence). The CDR3 totals 18 residues. In nucleotides, the CDR3 is TGTGCCAGCAGTTTAAGGGGGGGCGGAGGTTCCTCTAATGAAAAACTGTTTTTT. This codes for CASSLRGGGGSSNEKLFF. Full variable domain (outside the CDR3, taken from reference TRBV27 and TRBJ1-4): EAQVTQNPRYLITVTGKKLTVTCSQNMNHEYMSWYRQDPGLGLRQIYYSMNVEVTDKGDVPEGYKVSRKEKRNFPLILESPSPNQTSLYFCASSLRGGGGSSNEKLFFGSGTQLSVL.

The chain links TRBV5-4 to TRBJ2-7; 8 nucleotides align to TRBD2. V lost 5 bases, J lost 0 bases, and 16 bases stayed unmatched. This CDR3 spans 18 amino acids. Germline V gene lookup returns CDR1 SGHNT and CDR2 YYREEE (reference sequence). The CDR3 region is CASSSGGVLLTSSYEQYF. In nucleotides, the CDR3 is TGTGCCAGCAGTTCGGGGGGGGTCCTATTGACTAGCTCCTACGAGCAGTACTTC.

V gene TRBV10-3 combines with J gene TRBJ2-5; D is perhaps TRBD2 (6 bases). Germline assignment: CDR1 ENHRY and CDR2 SYGVKD. This CDR3 has 15 amino acids. Trimming took 3 bases from V and 5 from J, leaving 16 bases between them. DNA for the CDR3: TGTGCCATCAGTGATCCTCGGCGGGACGGGGAGACCCAGTACTTC. Encoded protein: CAISDPRRDGETQYF.

This rearrangement joins TRBV4-1 to TRBJ2-7, with TRBD1 matching over 7 bases. The CDR3 is 16 residues long. The V and J ends lost 3 bases and 0 bases, in that order; junction bases with no gene match: 8. Germline V gene sequence: CDR1 MGHRA, CDR2 YSYEKL. The CDR3 spells CASSQRQGISSYEQYF. The CDR3 coding sequence is TGCGCCAGCAGCCAGCGACAGGGAATTAGCTCCTACGAGCAGTACTTC.

The genes are TRBV7-9 and TRBJ1-3; TRBD1 is a possible D gene (6 bases). CDR3 size: 15 residues. Germline values: CDR1 SEHNR, CDR2 FQNEAQ (reference sequence). Between the trimmed V and J ends, which lost 2 bases and 0 bases, there was a span of 8 bases. CDR3 in DNA: TGTGCCAGCAGCTTAACAGGGATCTCTGGAAACACCATATATTTT. It translates to CASSLTGISGNTIYF.

For this clone: Other DNA variants within this sample encode the same CDR3. The chain carries TRBV19 and TRBJ1-1; TRBD1 agrees at 12 bases. J lost 0 bases, V lost 5 bases, and 4 bases had no gene match. The CDR3 sequence is 16 residues long. Germline loops: CDR1 LNHDA, CDR2 SQIVND (reference sequence). CDR3 coding DNA: TGTGCCAGTAGTCCCCGGGACAGGGGGCTGAACACTGAAGCTTTCTTT. Encoded protein: CASSPRDRGLNTEAFF.

The rearrangement joins TRBV12-3 or TRBV12-4 to TRBJ1-1, with D possibly matching TRBD1 (6 bases). The CDR3 has 13 residues. V gave up 5 bases and J gave up 4 bases, with 11 bases separating them. The CDR3 loop is CASSPDSGTEAFF. CDR3 bases: TGTGCCAGCAGTCCGGACAGCGGCACTGAAGCTTTCTTT.

This clone was seen a few times. The chain combines TRBV5-1 with TRBJ1-4; 7 positions agree with TRBD1. V was pared by 5 bases and J by 3 bases, with 7 bases of the junction left unmatched. CDR1 and CDR2 (germline): SGHRS, YFSETQ. The CDR3 contains 15 residues. CDR3 in amino acids: CASSLQGSANEKLFF. The CDR3 DNA is TGCGCCAGCAGTCTACAGGGGTCGGCTAATGAAAAACTGTTTTTT.

This chain connects TRBV10-3 to TRBJ2-1; TRBD1 aligns across 8 bases. V was pared by 6 bases and J by 8 bases, with 3 bases of the junction left unmatched. CDR3 length: 12 residues. CDR1 ENHRY and CDR2 SYGVKD come from the germline V gene. The CDR3 is CAISDRGDEQFF. The CDR3 bases are TGTGCCATCAGCGACAGGGGCGATGAGCAGTTCTTC.

The J gene is TRBJ1-5, the V gene TRBV19, with TRBD1 matching over 8 bases. V shed 4 bases, J shed 0 bases, and the junction held 8 bases outside the gene matches. This CDR3 spans 17 amino acids. The germline V gene encodes CDR1 LNHDA and CDR2 SQIVND (reference sequence). The CDR3 reads CASSKDRVGASNQPQHF. In nucleotides, the CDR3 is TGTGCCAGTAGTAAGGACAGGGTGGGGGCTAGCAATCAGCCCCAGCATTTT.

The J gene is TRBJ2-7, the V gene TRBV18; perhaps TRBD1 as D (6 bases). The V gene's germline CDR1 is KGHSH and CDR2 LQKENI. The CDR3 runs 14 residues. Trimming pared 4 bases from V and 6 bases from J, leaving 16 bases between. This CDR3 is CASSLNDRSSEQYF. CDR3 bases: TGTGCCAGCTCACTAAACGACAGGAGCTCCGAGCAGTACTTC.

This chain uses TRBV6-2 or TRBV6-3 with TRBJ1-2; maybe TRBD1 (5 bases). The germline V gene encodes CDR1 MNHEY and CDR2 SVGEGT. The CDR3 covers 16 residues. The ends were cut back, 5 bases at V and 4 bases at J, with 20 bases in the middle. CDR3 loop: CASSRSTAGSLYGYTF. In nucleotides, the CDR3 is TGTGCCAGCAGTCGCTCGACAGCGGGCAGCCTCTATGGCTACACCTTC.

The V call is TRBV25-1, the J call TRBJ1-1, with a tentative D call TRBD1 (6 bases). This CDR3 has 17 amino acids. Germline CDR1 MGHDK, CDR2 SYGVNS. V lost 0 bases to trimming and J lost 1 base, with 15 bases between them. This chain's CDR3 is CASSEYGNRVGNTEAFF. The CDR3 nucleotides are TGTGCCAGCAGTGAATATGGTAACAGGGTCGGGAACACTGAAGCTTTCTTT.

The gene calls are TRBV18 and TRBJ1-5; tentatively, D is TRBD1 (5 bases). V lost 6 bases and J 0 bases, leaving 24 bases between the germline ends. Germline V gene data show CDR1 as KGHSH and CDR2 as LQKENI. The CDR3 loop spans 19 amino acids. In DNA, the CDR3 is TGTGCCAGCTCCCCTGGGGTTGGGACTCAGTCAAGTAGCAATCAGCCCCAGCATTTT. Protein: CASSPGVGTQSSSNQPQHF.

This clone was observed a few times. The rearrangement links TRBV20-1 to TRBJ2-5; D not resolved. The CDR3 has 13 residues. The germline V gene encodes CDR1 DFQATT and CDR2 SNEGSKA (reference sequence). V shed 3 bases and J shed 2 bases, with 10 bases lying between them. As DNA, the CDR3 is TGCAGTGCTAGTGGCCCAGGACAAGAGACCCAGTACTTC. Translated, it gives CSASGPGQETQYF.

The chain is built from TRBV7-2 and TRBJ1-5; 9 positions agree with TRBD1. Germline CDR1 SGHTA, CDR2 FQGNSA. The ends lost 6 bases at V and 3 bases at J; junction bases unmatched: 6. The CDR3 runs 15 residues. CDR3 sequence (DNA): TGTGCCAGCAGACAGACAGGGGGAAACAATCAGCCCCAGCATTTT. Encoded protein: CASRQTGGNNQPQHF.

This clone occurred once. This rearrangement joins TRBV2 to TRBJ1-1; D remains ambiguous. CDR3 length: 14 residues. The germline CDR1 and CDR2 sequences are SNHLY and FYNNEI. With 4 bases removed from V and 3 bases from J, the gap between germline ends came to 12 bases. For the CDR3, the DNA is TGTGCCAGCAGTGGAGGCGCGCGATACACTGAAGCTTTCTTT. Its protein is CASSGGARYTEAFF.

The chain employs TRBV5-1 and TRBJ1-6; the match to TRBD1 covers 8 bases. Germline assignment: CDR1 SGHRS and CDR2 YFSETQ. V was clipped by 3 bases and J by 6 bases; unmatched bases: 5. There are 15 residues in the CDR3. The CDR3 DNA follows: TGCGCCAGCAGCTATGCAGGGGGCTTTAATTCACCCCTCCACTTT. This translates into CASSYAGGFNSPLHF.